The next 14 T cell receptor beta chains were all read from a single sample in a study of spatial heterogeneity in lung cancer. Time point indicated: sample taken at primary tumor resection. The input material, whole RNA from tumor, nontumor lung or frozen PBMC, was sequenced unsorted. Each CDR3 protein is one row after TCRdb ran MiXCR on the 5' RACE reads. The sample yields almost 75,000 distinct CDR3 sequences, less than 15% seen once. The sequences come from PBMCs, collected at surgery. These receptors originate from a male donor with early-stage non-small cell lung cancer.

The table lists this clonotype with many counts. This chain links TRBV2 with TRBJ2-3, with 8 bases identical to TRBD2. V was pared by 6 bases and J by 3 bases, with 8 bases of the junction left unmatched. The CDR3 is made up of 15 amino acids. Germline V gives CDR1 SNHLY, CDR2 FYNNEI. CDR3 sequence reads: CASRELAVATDTQYF. CDR3 sequence (DNA): TGTGCCAGCAGAGAACTAGCGGTTGCAACAGATACGCAGTATTTT.

The gene calls are TRBV6-6 and TRBJ1-1; no definite D call. There are 16 residues in the CDR3. Germline CDR1 MNHNY, CDR2 SVGAGI (reference sequence). V shed 5 bases and J shed 0 bases, with 16 bases lying between them. Here the CDR3 reads CASSEEAAVLNTEAFF. In DNA form, the CDR3 reads TGTGCCAGCAGTGAGGAAGCTGCAGTCTTGAACACTGAAGCTTTCTTT.

This clonotype appeared many times. The chain joins TRBV6-2 or TRBV6-3 to TRBJ2-5; 10 bases agree with TRBD1. Germline V CDR1 and CDR2: MNHEY, SVGEGT. J was trimmed by 4 bases and V by 6 bases; bases with no gene match: 2. The CDR3 covers 13 residues. CDR3 sequence: CASSDRGRETQYF. CDR3 bases: TGTGCCAGCAGCGACAGGGGGCGAGAGACCCAGTACTTC.

This clonotype was observed a handful of times. The chain has TRBV7-3 and TRBJ2-2; D call uncertain. The length of the CDR3 is 14 residues. The V gene's germline CDR1 is SGHTA and CDR2 FQGTGA. The V end lost 4 bases, the J end lost 5 bases, and 11 bases lay between the germline ends. Here the CDR3 DNA reads TGTGCCAGCAGCTCTGTCGGTACGACCGGGGAGCTGTTTTTT. Its protein product is CASSSVGTTGELFF.

The J gene is TRBJ1-2, the V gene TRBV4-3, with 7 bases aligning to TRBD1. CDR1 and CDR2 from the germline V gene are LGHNA and YSLEER. Trimming took 1 base from V and 4 from J; bases not matched to a gene: 15. CDR3 size: 18 residues. The CDR3: CASSQAVLEGAFSYGYTF. The CDR3 nucleotides are TGCGCCAGCAGCCAAGCTGTACTGGAGGGGGCTTTCAGCTATGGCTACACCTTC.

This clonotype was seen ten or more times. This sequence joins TRBV3-1 and TRBJ2-7; D may be TRBD2 (6 bases). The CDR3 is 16 residues long. The ends were cut back, 5 bases at V and 2 bases at J, with 19 bases in the middle. Germline CDR1 and CDR2: LGHDT and YNNKEL (reference sequence). The chain's CDR3 is CASSSNSGTSPYEQYF. The CDR3, as DNA: TGTGCCAGCAGCTCCAATAGCGGTACGTCCCCCTACGAGCAGTACTTC.

This clonotype was seen more than once but under ten times. The chain uses TRBV5-1 and TRBJ2-5; D remains unclear. V dropped 0 bases and J dropped 5 bases, with 23 bases sitting between them. The germline V gene encodes CDR1 SGHRS and CDR2 YFSETQ. The CDR3 runs 18 residues. DNA of the CDR3: TGCGCCAGCAGCTTGGCTCCCTTTAAGGGTAGATTTGGTGAGACCCAGTACTTC. Translated, it gives CASSLAPFKGRFGETQYF. The full variable domain, its missing parts supplied by reference TRBV5-1 and TRBJ2-5, is KAGVTQTPRYLIKTRGQQVTLSCSPISGHRSVSWYQQTPGQGLQFLFEYFSETQRNKGNFPGRFSGRQFSNSRSEMNVSTLELGDSALYLCASSLAPFKGRFGETQYFGPGTRLLVL.

The CDR3 DNA is TGTGCCTGGAGTGTATGGGCAGGGGACTACGAGCAGTACTTC. Translating it yields CAWSVWAGDYEQYF. The V gene is TRBV30, the J gene TRBJ2-7, with D maybe TRBD1 (6 bases). The CDR3 runs 14 residues. Per the germline V gene, CDR1 is GTSNPN and CDR2 is SVGIG (reference sequence). Trimming removed 0 bases from V and 3 bases from J, with 12 bases in between.

The sample holds many counts of this clonotype. The genes are TRBV7-9 and TRBJ2-1; the D gene is possibly TRBD2 (6 bases). The CDR3 contains 17 residues. Trimming took off 4 bases at V and 0 bases at J, with 16 bases between the two ends. The germline V gene has CDR1 SEHNR and CDR2 FQNEAQ (reference sequence). The chain's CDR3 is CASSSSERATSYNEQFF. CDR3 bases: TGTGCCAGCAGCTCCTCCGAGCGGGCGACCTCCTACAATGAGCAGTTCTTC.

This clonotype was seen ten or more times. For the CDR3, the DNA is TGTGCCAGCAGTCCCCGACAGGGGGTAAAGCCCCAGCATTTT. Amino acids: CASSPRQGVKPQHF. V is TRBV27 and J is TRBJ1-5, with 9 bases aligning to TRBD1. This CDR3 has 14 amino acids. J gave up 8 bases and V 5 bases, and 7 bases lay outside the gene matches. Germline lookup yields CDR1 MNHEY and CDR2 SMNVEV (reference sequence).

This clonotype was counted at least ten times. J is TRBJ2-7 and V is TRBV10-3, with 9 positions matching TRBD2. This CDR3 contains 13 residues. The germline CDR1 and CDR2 sequences are ENHRY and SYGVKD. V dropped 4 bases and J dropped 7; count of bases not matched to a gene: 5. The CDR3 region has the DNA TGTGCCATCAGTGGGCGGGAGGGCCGAGAGCAGTACTTC. Translated: CAISGREGREQYF.

A single count supports this clonotype. Germline and junction disagree at one end, which may indicate a read error. The chain employs TRBV6-2 or TRBV6-3 and TRBJ1-3; 8 nucleotides line up with TRBD1. Looked up from germline, CDR1 is MNHEY and CDR2 is SVGEGT. The CDR3 runs to 14 residues. CDR3 sequence (DNA): TGTGCCAACAGTTACTGGGACAGGCCGAACACCATATATTTT. Encoded protein: CANSYWDRPNTIYF.

This clonotype was observed a few times. The chain is built from TRBV11-2 and TRBJ1-4; 8 nucleotides agree with TRBD1. Germline CDR1 and CDR2: SGHAT and FQNNGV. The trim removed 6 bases at V and 2 bases at J, leaving 8 bases unmatched. This CDR3 spans 16 amino acids. CDR3 coding DNA: TGTGCCAGCAGGAACCTCAGGGGGCGGACTAATGAAAAACTGTTTTTT. Its translation: CASRNLRGRTNEKLFF.

In its sample, this clonotype was seen many times. The rearrangement joins TRBV25-1 to TRBJ2-5; D gene unclear. From germline, CDR1 is MGHDK and CDR2 SYGVNS. The CDR3 runs 11 residues. Trimming stripped 1 base from V and 5 bases from J, with 2 bases between. The DNA for the CDR3 is TGTGCCAGCAGTGAATTGGAGACCCAGTACTTC. This translates into CASSELETQYF.